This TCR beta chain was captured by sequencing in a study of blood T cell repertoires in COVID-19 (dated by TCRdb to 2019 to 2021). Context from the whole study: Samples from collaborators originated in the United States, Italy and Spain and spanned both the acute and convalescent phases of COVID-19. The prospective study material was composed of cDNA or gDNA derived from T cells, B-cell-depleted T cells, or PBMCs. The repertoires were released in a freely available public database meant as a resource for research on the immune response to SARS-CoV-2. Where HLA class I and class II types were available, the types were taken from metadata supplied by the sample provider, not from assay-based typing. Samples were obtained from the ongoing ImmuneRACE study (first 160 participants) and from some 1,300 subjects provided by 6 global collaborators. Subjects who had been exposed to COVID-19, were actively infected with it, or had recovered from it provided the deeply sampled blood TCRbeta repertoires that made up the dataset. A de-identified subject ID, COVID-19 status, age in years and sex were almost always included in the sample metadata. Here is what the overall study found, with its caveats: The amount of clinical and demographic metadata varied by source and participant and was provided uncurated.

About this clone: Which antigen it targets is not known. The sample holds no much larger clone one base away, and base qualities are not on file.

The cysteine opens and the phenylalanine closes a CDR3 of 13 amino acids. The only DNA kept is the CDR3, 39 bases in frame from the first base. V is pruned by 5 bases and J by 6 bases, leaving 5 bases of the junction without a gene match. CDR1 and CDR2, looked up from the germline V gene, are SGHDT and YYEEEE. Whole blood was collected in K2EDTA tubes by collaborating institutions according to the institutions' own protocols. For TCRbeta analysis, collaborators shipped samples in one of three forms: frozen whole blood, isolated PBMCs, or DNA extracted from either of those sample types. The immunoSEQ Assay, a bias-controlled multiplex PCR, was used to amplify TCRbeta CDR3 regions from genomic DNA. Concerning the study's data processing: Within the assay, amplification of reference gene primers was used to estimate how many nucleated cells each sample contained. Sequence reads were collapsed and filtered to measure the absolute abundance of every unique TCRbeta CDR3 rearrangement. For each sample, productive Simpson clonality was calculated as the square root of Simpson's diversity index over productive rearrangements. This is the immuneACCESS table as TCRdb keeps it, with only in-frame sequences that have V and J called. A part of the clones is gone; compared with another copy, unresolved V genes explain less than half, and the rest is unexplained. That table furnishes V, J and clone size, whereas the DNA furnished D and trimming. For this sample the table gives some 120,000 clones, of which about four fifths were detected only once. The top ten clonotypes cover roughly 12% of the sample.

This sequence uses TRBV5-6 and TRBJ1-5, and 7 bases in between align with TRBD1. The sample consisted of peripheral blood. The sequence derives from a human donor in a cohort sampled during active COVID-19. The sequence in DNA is TGTGCCAGCAGTACGACAGGGATTCAGCCCCAGCATTTT. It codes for CASSTTGIQPQHF.